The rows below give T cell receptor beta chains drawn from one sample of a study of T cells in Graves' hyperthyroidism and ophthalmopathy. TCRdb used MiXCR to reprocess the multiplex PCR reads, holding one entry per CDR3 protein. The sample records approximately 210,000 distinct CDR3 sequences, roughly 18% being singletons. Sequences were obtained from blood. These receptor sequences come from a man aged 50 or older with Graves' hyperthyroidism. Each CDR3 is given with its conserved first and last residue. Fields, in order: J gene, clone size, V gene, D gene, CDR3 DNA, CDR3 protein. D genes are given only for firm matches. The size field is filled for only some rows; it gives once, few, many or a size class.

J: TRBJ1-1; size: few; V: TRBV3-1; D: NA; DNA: TGTACCAGCAGCCGGACGGAGAACACTGAAGCTTTCTTT; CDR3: CTSSRTENTEAFF
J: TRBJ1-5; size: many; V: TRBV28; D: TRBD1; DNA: TGTGCCAGCAGCCAGGGGGCTCAGGGCAATCAGCCCCAGCATTTT; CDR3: CASSQGAQGNQPQHF
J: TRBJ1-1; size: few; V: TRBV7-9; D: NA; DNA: TGTGCCAGCAGCCCAAGCGGGGGGAACACTGAAGCTTTCTTT; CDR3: CASSPSGGNTEAFF
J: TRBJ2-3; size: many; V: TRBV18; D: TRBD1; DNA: TGTGCCAGCTCCCGGACAGGGGGCATGGATACGCAGTATTTT; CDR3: CASSRTGGMDTQYF
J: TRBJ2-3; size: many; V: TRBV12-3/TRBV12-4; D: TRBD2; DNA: TGTGCCAGCAGTTCCGTCGCTGGGAGGGGCACAGATACGCAGTATTTT; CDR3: CASSSVAGRGTDTQYF
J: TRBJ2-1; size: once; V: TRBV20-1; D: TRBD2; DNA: TGCAGTGCTAGAGAGGCTTATCTAGCGGGGGTCGGGTTCTTC; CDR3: CSAREAYLAGVGFF
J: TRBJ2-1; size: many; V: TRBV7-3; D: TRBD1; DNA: TGTGCCAGCAGCTTAAGAGGGGGCGGCAATGAGCAGTTCTTC; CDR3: CASSLRGGGNEQFF
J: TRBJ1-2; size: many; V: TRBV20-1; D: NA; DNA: TGCAGTGCTAGAGATCCAGCCGTCGATGGCTACACCTTC; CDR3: CSARDPAVDGYTF
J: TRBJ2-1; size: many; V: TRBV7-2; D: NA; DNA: TGTGCCAGCAGCTCCTCCGGGACTCAGGGGGTATATGAGCAGTTCTTC; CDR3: CASSSSGTQGVYEQFF
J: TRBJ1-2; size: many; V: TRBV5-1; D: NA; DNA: TGCGCCAGCAGCCCTCGGACGGCGACTATGTCGGGCTACACCTTC; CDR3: CASSPRTATMSGYTF
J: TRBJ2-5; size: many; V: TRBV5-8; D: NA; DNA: TGTGCCAGCAGCTTGATGCCAGGGGCGGGAGAGACCCAGTACTTC; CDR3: CASSLMPGAGETQYF
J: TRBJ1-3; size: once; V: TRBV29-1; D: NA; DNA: TGCAGCGTGAAACAGGGAAACTCTGGAAACACCATATATTTT; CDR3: CSVKQGNSGNTIYF
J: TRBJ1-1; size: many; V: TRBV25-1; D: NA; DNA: TGTGCCAGCAGTGGTTCAGGGGTCTACGGGAACACTGAAGCTTTCTTT; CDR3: CASSGSGVYGNTEAFF
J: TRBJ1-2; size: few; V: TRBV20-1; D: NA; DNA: TGCAGTGCAAACGACAGGCTTAACTATGGCTACACCTTC; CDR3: CSANDRLNYGYTF
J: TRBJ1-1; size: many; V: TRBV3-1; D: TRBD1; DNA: TGTGCCAGCAGCCAAGGGACAGGGACCACTGAAGCTTTCTTT; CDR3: CASSQGTGTTEAFF
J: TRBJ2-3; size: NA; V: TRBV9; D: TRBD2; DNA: TGTGCCAGCAGCGTGGGACTAGCGGGAAGCGGGAGCACAGATACGCAGTATTTT; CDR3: CASSVGLAGSGSTDTQYF
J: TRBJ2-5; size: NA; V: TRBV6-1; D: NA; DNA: TGTGCCAGCAGTCCCGCCGGGACCCAGTACTTC; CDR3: CASSPAGTQYF